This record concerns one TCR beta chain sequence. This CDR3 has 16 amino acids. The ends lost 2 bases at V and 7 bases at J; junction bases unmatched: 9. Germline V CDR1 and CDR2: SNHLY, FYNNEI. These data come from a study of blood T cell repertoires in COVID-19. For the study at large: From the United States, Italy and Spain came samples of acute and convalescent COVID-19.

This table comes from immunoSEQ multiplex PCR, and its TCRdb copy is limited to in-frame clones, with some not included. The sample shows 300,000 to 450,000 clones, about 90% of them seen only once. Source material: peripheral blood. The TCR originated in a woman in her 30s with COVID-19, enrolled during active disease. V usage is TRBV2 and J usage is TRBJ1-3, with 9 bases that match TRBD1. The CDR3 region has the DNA TGTGCCAGCAGTGAACAACACAGGGGGCCCGGGAACACCATATATTTT. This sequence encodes CASSEQHRGPGNTIYF. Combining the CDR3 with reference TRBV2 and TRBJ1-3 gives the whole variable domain EPEVTQTPSHQVTQMGQEVILRCVPISNHLYFYWYRQILGQKVEFLVSFYNNEISEKSEIFDDQFSVERPDGSNFTLKIRSTKLEDSAMYFCASSEQHRGPGNTIYFGEGSWLTVV.